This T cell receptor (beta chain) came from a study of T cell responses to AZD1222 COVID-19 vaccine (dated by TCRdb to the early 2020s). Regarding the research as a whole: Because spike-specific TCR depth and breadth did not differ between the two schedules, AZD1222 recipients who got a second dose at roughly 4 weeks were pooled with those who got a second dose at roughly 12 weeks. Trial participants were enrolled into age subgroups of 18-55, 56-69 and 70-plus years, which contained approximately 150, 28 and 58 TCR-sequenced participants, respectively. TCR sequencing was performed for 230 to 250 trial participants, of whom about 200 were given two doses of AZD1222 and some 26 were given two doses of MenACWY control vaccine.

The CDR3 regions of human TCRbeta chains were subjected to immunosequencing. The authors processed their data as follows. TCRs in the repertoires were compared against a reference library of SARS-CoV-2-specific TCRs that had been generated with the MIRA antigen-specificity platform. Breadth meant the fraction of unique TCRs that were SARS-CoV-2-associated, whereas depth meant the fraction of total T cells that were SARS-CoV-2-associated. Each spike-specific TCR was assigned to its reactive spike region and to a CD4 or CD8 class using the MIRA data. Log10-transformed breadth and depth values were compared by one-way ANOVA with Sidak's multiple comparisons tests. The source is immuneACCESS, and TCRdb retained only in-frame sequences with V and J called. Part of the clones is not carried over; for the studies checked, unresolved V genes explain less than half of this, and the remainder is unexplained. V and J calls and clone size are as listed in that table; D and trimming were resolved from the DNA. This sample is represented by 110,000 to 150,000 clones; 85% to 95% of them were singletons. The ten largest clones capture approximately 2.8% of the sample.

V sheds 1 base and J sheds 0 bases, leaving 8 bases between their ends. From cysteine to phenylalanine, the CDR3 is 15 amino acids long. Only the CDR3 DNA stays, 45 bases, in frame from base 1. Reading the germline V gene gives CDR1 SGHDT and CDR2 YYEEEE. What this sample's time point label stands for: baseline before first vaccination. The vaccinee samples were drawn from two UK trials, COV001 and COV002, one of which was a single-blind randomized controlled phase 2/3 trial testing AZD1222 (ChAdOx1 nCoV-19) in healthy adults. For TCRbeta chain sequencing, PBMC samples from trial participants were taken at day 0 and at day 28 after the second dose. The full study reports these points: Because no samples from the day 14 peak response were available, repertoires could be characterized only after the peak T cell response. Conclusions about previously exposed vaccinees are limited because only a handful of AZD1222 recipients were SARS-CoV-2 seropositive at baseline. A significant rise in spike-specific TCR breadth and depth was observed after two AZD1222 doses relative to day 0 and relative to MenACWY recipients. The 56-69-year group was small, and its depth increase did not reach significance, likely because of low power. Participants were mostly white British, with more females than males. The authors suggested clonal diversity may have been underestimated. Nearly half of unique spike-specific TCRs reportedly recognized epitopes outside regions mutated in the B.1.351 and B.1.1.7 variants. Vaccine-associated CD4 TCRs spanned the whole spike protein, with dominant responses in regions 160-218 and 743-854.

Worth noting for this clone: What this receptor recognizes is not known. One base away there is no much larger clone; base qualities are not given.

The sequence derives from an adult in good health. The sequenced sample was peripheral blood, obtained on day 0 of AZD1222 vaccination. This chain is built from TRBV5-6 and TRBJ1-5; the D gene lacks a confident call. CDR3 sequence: CASSLLQLSNQPQHF. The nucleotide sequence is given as TGTGCCAGCAGCTTGTTACAGCTTAGCAATCAGCCCCAGCATTTT.